This is a list of T cell receptor beta chains from one sample in a study of blood T cell repertoires in COVID-19. Produced via immunoSEQ multiplex PCR; TCRdb's table is partial and in-frame only. The sample has a few hundred thousand clones, approximately 85% seen once; the top ten hold approximately 1%. Sequenced: PBMCs or T cells enriched from blood (not recorded which). The receptors were sampled from a woman aged 30 to 39 who had recovered from COVID-19. Both conserved end residues are part of each CDR3. A D gene is named only where the DNA matches it firmly. Some rows mark clone size as missing; the rest say once, few, many or name a class of expanded clone.

d_call	clone_size	j_call	v_call	cdr3_nt	cdr3_aa
NA	once	TRBJ1-2	TRBV24-1	TGTGCCACCAGTGACAGGGGAATTAACTATGGCTACACCTTC	CATSDRGINYGYTF
TRBD1	NA	TRBJ2-7	TRBV27	TGTGCCAGCAGTCCTACGGGACAGGGCTACGAGCAGTACTTC	CASSPTGQGYEQYF
NA	NA	TRBJ2-1	TRBV28	TGTGCTTGGGGAAGTAGCGTCTACAATGAGCAGTTCTTC	CAWGSSVYNEQFF
NA	NA	TRBJ2-4	TRBV19	TGTGCCAGTAAGGGGGATTCTGTGCCCGGATTCCACAAAAACATTCAGTACTTC	CASKGDSVPGFHKNIQYF
NA	NA	TRBJ1-2	TRBV19	TGTGCCAGTAACCGCGGGGTGTTTGGTGGCTACACCTTC	CASNRGVFGGYTF
TRBD2	once	TRBJ2-1	TRBV6-2/TRBV6-3	TGTGCCAGCAGTTACCGCGGGAGGGGGGCTTACAATGAGCAGTTCTTC	CASSYRGRGAYNEQFF
NA	NA	TRBJ1-5	TRBV19	TGTGCCAGTAGTATACCCAGACAGGCCTATAATCAGCCCCAGCATTTT	CASSIPRQAYNQPQHF
NA	NA	TRBJ2-2	TRBV7-3	TGTGCCAGCAGCTTTTTCCCAGGGGGGCCCGGGGAGCTGTTTTTT	CASSFFPGGPGELFF
NA	NA	TRBJ2-7	TRBV27	TGTGCCTCCTATGGAGGACAGCCGCTCTACGAGCAGTACTTC	CASYGGQPLYEQYF
TRBD2	NA	TRBJ2-1	TRBV6-1	TGTGCCAGCAGTGGAATATCGGGACTAGCGGGTCCCTACAATGAGCAGTTCTTC	CASSGISGLAGPYNEQFF
NA	NA	TRBJ2-3	TRBV18	TGTGCCAGCCGTTCAGGGCTTAGCACAGATACGCAGTATTTT	CASRSGLSTDTQYF
NA	NA	TRBJ1-5	TRBV15	TGTGCCACCAGCAGGACAGAGCGTAGCAATCAGCCCCAGCATTTT	CATSRTERSNQPQHF
NA	NA	TRBJ1-3	TRBV5-3	TGTGCCAGAAGCTTGGCCGGTGTCATTGAGGGACTTGATGTAAACACCATATATTTT	CARSLAGVIEGLDVNTIYF
NA	NA	TRBJ2-4	TRBV4-1	TGCGCCAGCAGCCAAGGGCTAGCCAAAAACATTCAGTACTTC	CASSQGLAKNIQYF
NA	NA	TRBJ2-1	TRBV29-1	TGCAGCGTTGACGCGGGTTTCTTC	CSVDAGFF
NA	once	TRBJ2-3	TRBV7-9	TGTGCCAGCAGCTTTGGGGGGGCCTCAGATACGCAGTATTTT	CASSFGGASDTQYF
NA	NA	TRBJ2-7	TRBV28	TGTGCCACCCGAGGTAGGCCGGGGAGATACGAGCAGTACTTC	CATRGRPGRYEQYF
TRBD1	NA	TRBJ2-5	TRBV5-1	TGCGCCAGCAGCTTGACCGGACAGGGGGCTGAGACCCAGTACTTC	CASSLTGQGAETQYF
TRBD1	NA	TRBJ1-1	TRBV5-1	TGCGCCAGCAGCTCCGGACAGGGGCCCATGAACACTGAAGCTTTCTTT	CASSSGQGPMNTEAFF
NA	NA	TRBJ2-7	TRBV20-1	TGCAGTGCTAGTGTGGCGGGGGCCCCTCGTGGGGAGCAGTACTTC	CSASVAGAPRGEQYF
NA	NA	TRBJ1-1	TRBV30	TGTGCCTGGACGACAGGAAACACTGAAGCTTTCTTT	CAWTTGNTEAFF
NA	NA	TRBJ2-2	TRBV6-5	TGTGCCAGCAGACGAAAATACTTCACCGGGGAGCTGTTTTTT	CASRRKYFTGELFF
NA	NA	TRBJ1-1	TRBV29-1	TGCAGCGTTGGCCCTCAGATGAACACTGAAGCTTTCTTT	CSVGPQMNTEAFF
NA	NA	TRBJ2-7	TRBV4-1	TGCGCCAGCAGCCAAGTTGTCCAGGGGGGAGCGTACGAGCAGTACTTC	CASSQVVQGGAYEQYF
TRBD2	NA	TRBJ2-1	TRBV15	TGTGCCACCAGCAGAGAGAGACTAGCGGGGGGCAACAATGAGCAGTTCTTC	CATSRERLAGGNNEQFF
NA	NA	TRBJ2-2	TRBV9	TGTGCCAGCAGCATCCGACAGACGAACACCGGGGAGCTGTTTTTT	CASSIRQTNTGELFF
NA	NA	TRBJ1-2	TRBV27	TGTGCCAGCAGTGCGGGACTGGGCTATGGCTACACCTTC	CASSAGLGYGYTF
NA	NA	TRBJ1-2	TRBV30	TGTGCCTGGAGTGTTGGACTACGGGGCTTTGGCTACACCTTC	CAWSVGLRGFGYTF
NA	NA	TRBJ1-3	TRBV7-9	TGTGCCAGCAGCTCCGGGAAGACAACCTTCTCTGGAAACACCATATATTTT	CASSSGKTTFSGNTIYF
TRBD1	NA	TRBJ2-1	TRBV5-1	TGCGCCAGCAGCTTGGCCGGACAGGGGGCGATGAATGAGCAGTTCTTC	CASSLAGQGAMNEQFF
TRBD2	NA	TRBJ2-3	TRBV5-1	TGCGCCAGCAGCTTGACGGACGGGGGGGCAGGTGGAGATACGCAGTATTTT	CASSLTDGGAGGDTQYF
NA	NA	TRBJ1-2	TRBV2	TGTGCCAGCAGTCGACGTGCAGGGGATTTAGAGGGCTACACCTTC	CASSRRAGDLEGYTF
TRBD1	NA	TRBJ1-2	TRBV12-5	TGTGCTAGTGGTTTGGTAGGGGGACAGTTCAACTGGTATGGCTACACCTTC	CASGLVGGQFNWYGYTF
TRBD1	NA	TRBJ2-3	TRBV2	TGTGCCAGCAGTGGGGACAGGGGAGATACGCAGTATTTT	CASSGDRGDTQYF
NA	once	TRBJ1-6	TRBV3-1/TRBV3-2	TGTGCCAGCAGCCAGGACACGAGCTCCTATAATTCACCCCTCCACTTT	CASSQDTSSYNSPLHF
TRBD1	NA	TRBJ1-5	TRBV19	TGTGCCAGCATCGACAGGGCCAGTTGGCATTTT	CASIDRASWHF
NA	NA	TRBJ1-1	TRBV7-2	TGTGCCAGCAGGGGGGGGAGCACTGAAGCTTTCTTT	CASRGGSTEAFF
NA	NA	TRBJ2-3	TRBV24-1	TGTGCCACCAGTGCAGCGGTTTGGGGCACAGATACGCAGTATTTT	CATSAAVWGTDTQYF
TRBD1	NA	TRBJ1-2	TRBV7-3	TGTGCCAGCAGCTTTTCTTTCAGGTCGCTCGGACAGGCCTTCGATGGCTACACCTTC	CASSFSFRSLGQAFDGYTF
NA	NA	TRBJ2-2	TRBV7-2	TGTGCCAGCAGCTCCGGGGTTAGTCGCACCGGGGAGCTGTTTTTT	CASSSGVSRTGELFF
TRBD1	NA	TRBJ1-1	TRBV11-3	TGTGCCAGCAGCCCCGAGACAGGGGACACTGAAGCTTTCTTT	CASSPETGDTEAFF
NA	NA	TRBJ2-7	TRBV27	TGTGCCAGCAGGGACGGGACTGCGCAGCACGAGCAGTACTTC	CASRDGTAQHEQYF
TRBD2	NA	TRBJ2-1	TRBV13	TGTGCCAGCAGCTTAGTGGGACTAGCGGGGACCCGTACGCAGTTCTTC	CASSLVGLAGTRTQFF
TRBD1	NA	TRBJ1-2	TRBV7-9	TGTGCCAGCAGCCGTAAGGGACAGCCAACTAACTATGGCTACACCTTC	CASSRKGQPTNYGYTF
TRBD1	NA	TRBJ1-1	TRBV6-2/TRBV6-3	TGTGCCAGCAGTCACTCGGGACAGGGCTCTGAAGCTTTCTTT	CASSHSGQGSEAFF
TRBD2	NA	TRBJ2-3	TRBV3-1/TRBV3-2	TGTGCCAGCAGTCTGGGACTAGCGGGGGGGCAACACACAGATACGCAGTATTTT	CASSLGLAGGQHTDTQYF
NA	NA	TRBJ1-3	TRBV7-9	TGTGCCAGCAGCTCCTCGGGAGGGGCGGAAGGAAACACCATATATTTT	CASSSSGGAEGNTIYF
NA	NA	TRBJ2-3	TRBV5-1	TGCGCCAGCAGTTTGCAAATCCCAGATACGCAGTATTTT	CASSLQIPDTQYF
NA	NA	TRBJ1-6	TRBV18	TGTGCCAGCTCACTGACGACAGGTTCTTCACCCCTCCACTTT	CASSLTTGSSPLHF
TRBD2	NA	TRBJ2-3	TRBV9	TGTGCCACGGAGGGAGGGGTCAGAGATACGCAGTATTTT	CATEGGVRDTQYF
NA	NA	TRBJ2-4	TRBV7-9	TGTGCCAGCAGCTCGGGACAACTAGCCAAAAACATTCAGTACTTC	CASSSGQLAKNIQYF
NA	NA	TRBJ1-5	TRBV6-6	TGTGCCAGCAGTCGGACAGCGAGTAGCAATCAGCCCCAGCATTTT	CASSRTASSNQPQHF
NA	NA	TRBJ1-1	TRBV18	TGTGCCAGCTCTCCTCTGTCCAGGGTGGAAACTGAAGCTTTCTTT	CASSPLSRVETEAFF